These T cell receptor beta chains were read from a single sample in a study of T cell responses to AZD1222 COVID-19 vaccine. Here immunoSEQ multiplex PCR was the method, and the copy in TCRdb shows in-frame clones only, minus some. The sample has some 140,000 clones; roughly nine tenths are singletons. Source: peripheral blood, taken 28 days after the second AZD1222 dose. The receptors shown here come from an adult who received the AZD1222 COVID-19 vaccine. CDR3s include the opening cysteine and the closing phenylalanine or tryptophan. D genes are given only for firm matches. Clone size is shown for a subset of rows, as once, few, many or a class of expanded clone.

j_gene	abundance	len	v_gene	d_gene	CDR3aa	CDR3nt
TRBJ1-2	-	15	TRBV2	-	CASQGTYLSTYGYTF	TGTGCGAGTCAGGGGACCTACCTCTCGACCTATGGCTACACCTTC
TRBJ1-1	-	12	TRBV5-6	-	CASSLRSAEAFF	TGTGCCAGCAGCCTCCGGTCGGCTGAAGCTTTCTTT
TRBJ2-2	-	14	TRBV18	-	CASSPPRWTGELFF	TGTGCCAGCTCACCGCCGAGGTGGACCGGGGAGCTGTTTTTT
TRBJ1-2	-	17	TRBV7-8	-	CASHPQRNSPVNYGYTF	TGTGCCAGTCACCCCCAGCGGAACAGCCCAGTTAACTATGGCTACACCTTC
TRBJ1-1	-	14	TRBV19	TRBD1	CASSEQGGNTEAFF	TGTGCCAGTAGTGAACAGGGGGGGAACACTGAAGCTTTCTTT
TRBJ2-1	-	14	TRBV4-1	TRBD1	CASSQIQGADEQFF	TGCGCCAGCAGCCAAATACAGGGGGCGGATGAGCAGTTCTTC
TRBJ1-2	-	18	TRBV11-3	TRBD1	CASSLGPPPGTGEFGYTF	TGTGCCAGCAGCTTAGGCCCCCCCCCGGGGACAGGGGAATTTGGCTACACCTTC
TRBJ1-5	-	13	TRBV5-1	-	CASSPMGNQPQHF	TGCGCCAGCAGCCCCATGGGCAATCAGCCCCAGCATTTT
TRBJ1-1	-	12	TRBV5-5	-	CASSSLQGKAFF	TGTGCCAGCAGCTCTTTACAGGGAAAAGCTTTCTTT
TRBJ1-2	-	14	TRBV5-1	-	CASSFGNPNYGYTF	TGCGCCAGCAGCTTCGGGAATCCTAACTATGGCTACACCTTC
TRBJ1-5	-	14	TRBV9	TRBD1	CASSGRDSGQPQHF	TGTGCCAGCAGCGGCCGGGACAGCGGACAGCCCCAGCATTTT
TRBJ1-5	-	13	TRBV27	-	CASSSVYYQPQHF	TGTGCCAGCAGTTCGGTCTACTATCAGCCCCAGCATTTT
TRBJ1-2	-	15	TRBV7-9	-	CASSPQTVPNYGYTF	TGTGCCAGCAGCCCTCAAACAGTCCCTAACTATGGCTACACCTTC
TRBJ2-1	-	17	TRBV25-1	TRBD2	CASRRSTGTSGRGEQFF	TGTGCCAGCAGGAGGTCTACCGGGACTAGCGGGAGAGGGGAGCAGTTCTTC
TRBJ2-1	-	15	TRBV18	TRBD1	CASSPRTGAYNEQFF	TGTGCCAGCTCACCACGGACAGGGGCTTACAATGAGCAGTTCTTC
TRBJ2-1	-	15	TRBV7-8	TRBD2	CASSLLAGDFYEQFF	TGTGCCAGCAGCTTACTAGCGGGAGATTTTTATGAGCAGTTCTTC
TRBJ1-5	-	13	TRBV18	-	CASSPGRDQPQHF	TGTGCCAGCTCACCTGGTCGGGATCAGCCCCAGCATTTT
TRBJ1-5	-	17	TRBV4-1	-	CASSQRRALGSNQPQHF	TGCGCCAGCAGCCAAAGGAGGGCATTGGGAAGCAATCAGCCCCAGCATTTT
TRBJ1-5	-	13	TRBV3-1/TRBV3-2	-	CASSHRSSQPQHF	TGTGCCAGCAGCCATCGGAGCTCGCAGCCCCAGCATTTT
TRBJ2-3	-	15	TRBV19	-	CASSMWRTSTDTQYF	TGTGCCAGTAGTATGTGGCGGACTAGCACAGATACGCAGTATTTT
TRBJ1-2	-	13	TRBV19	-	CASSISLYGGYTF	TGTGCCAGTAGTATCTCCCTTTATGGCGGCTACACCTTC
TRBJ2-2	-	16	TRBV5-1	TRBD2	CASSRLAGANTGELFF	TGCGCCAGCAGCCGACTAGCGGGAGCGAACACCGGGGAGCTGTTTTTT
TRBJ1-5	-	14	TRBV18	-	CASSPTDSNQPQHF	TGTGCCAGCTCACCAACAGATAGCAATCAGCCCCAGCATTTT
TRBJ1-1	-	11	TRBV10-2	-	CASGWGTEAFF	TGCGCCAGCGGATGGGGCACTGAAGCTTTCTTT
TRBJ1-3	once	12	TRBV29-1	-	CSVRGSGNTIYF	TGCAGCGTTCGGGGATCAGGAAACACCATATATTTT
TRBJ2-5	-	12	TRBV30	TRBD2	CAWGAGGETQYF	TGTGCCTGGGGAGCGGGAGGAGAGACCCAGTACTTC
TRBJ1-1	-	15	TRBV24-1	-	CATSVTGQLGTEAFF	TGTGCCACCAGTGTGACGGGGCAGTTGGGCACTGAAGCTTTCTTT
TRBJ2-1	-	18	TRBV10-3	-	CAISERSFGRSSYNEQFF	TGTGCCATCAGTGAGAGGTCGTTTGGAAGAAGCTCCTACAATGAGCAGTTCTTC
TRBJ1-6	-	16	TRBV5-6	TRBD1	CASSLGFRDSNSPLHF	TGTGCCAGCAGCTTGGGGTTCCGGGACAGTAATTCACCCCTCCACTTT
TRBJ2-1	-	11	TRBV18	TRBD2	CASSREGEQFF	TGTGCCAGCTCACGGGAGGGTGAGCAGTTCTTC
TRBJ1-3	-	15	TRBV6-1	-	CASSEAPSSGNTIYF	TGTGCCAGCAGTGAAGCGCCCAGCTCTGGAAACACCATATATTTT
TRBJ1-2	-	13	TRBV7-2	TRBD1	CASSTRRDSGYTF	TGTGCCAGCAGCACGAGACGGGACAGCGGCTACACCTTC
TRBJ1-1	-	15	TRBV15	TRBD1	CATSSGTGDWAEAFF	TGTGCCACCAGCAGCGGGACAGGGGATTGGGCTGAAGCTTTCTTT
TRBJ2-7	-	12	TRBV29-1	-	CSVRSNSYEQYF	TGCAGCGTTAGATCCAACTCCTACGAGCAGTACTTC
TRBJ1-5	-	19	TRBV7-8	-	CASSPFPLRERGSNQPQHF	TGTGCCAGCAGCCCCTTTCCCCTCAGGGAGCGTGGAAGCAATCAGCCCCAGCATTTT
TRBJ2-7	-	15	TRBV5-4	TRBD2	CASSAGGGTPYEQYF	TGTGCCAGCAGCGCGGGGGGCGGGACCCCCTACGAGCAGTACTTC
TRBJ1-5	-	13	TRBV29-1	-	CSVEGAGNQPQHF	TGCAGCGTTGAGGGGGCTGGCAATCAGCCCCAGCATTTT
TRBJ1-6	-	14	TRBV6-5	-	CASTPGARVSPLHF	TGTGCCAGCACCCCAGGGGCCCGTGTGTCGCCCCTCCACTTT
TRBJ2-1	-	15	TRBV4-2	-	CASSQESYGYNEQFF	TGTGCCAGCAGCCAAGAATCGTATGGGTACAATGAGCAGTTCTTC
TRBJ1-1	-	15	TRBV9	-	CASTLREGSYTEAFF	TGTGCCAGCACCCTCCGCGAGGGGAGCTACACTGAAGCTTTCTTT
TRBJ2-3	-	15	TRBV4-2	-	CASSQDPAYTDTQYF	TGTGCCAGCAGCCAAGATCCTGCGTACACAGATACGCAGTATTTT
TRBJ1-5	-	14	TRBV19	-	CASSIVERNQPQHF	TGTGCCAGTAGTATTGTGGAACGCAATCAGCCCCAGCATTTT
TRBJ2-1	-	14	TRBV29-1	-	CSVVPDSSYNEQFF	TGCAGCGTTGTCCCCGATAGCTCCTACAATGAGCAGTTCTTC
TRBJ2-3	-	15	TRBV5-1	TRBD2	CASSQGEGGIGTQYF	TGCGCCAGCAGCCAAGGGGAGGGAGGGATAGGGACGCAGTATTTT
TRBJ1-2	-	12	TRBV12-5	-	CASGQGDYGYTF	TGTGCTAGTGGGCAGGGTGACTATGGCTACACCTTC
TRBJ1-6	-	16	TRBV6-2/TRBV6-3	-	CASSYRPGLTNSPLHF	TGTGCCAGCAGTTACAGACCGGGTCTAACTAATTCACCCCTCCACTTT
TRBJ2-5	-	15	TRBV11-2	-	CASSMHLGGQETQYF	TGTGCCAGCAGCATGCACTTGGGGGGACAAGAGACCCAGTACTTC
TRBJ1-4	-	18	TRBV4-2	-	CASSQSKTGSATNEKLFF	TGTGCCAGCAGCCAATCAAAAACCGGGTCCGCAACTAATGAAAAACTGTTTTTT
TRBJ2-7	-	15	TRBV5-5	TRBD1	CASSPGTVLSYEQYF	TGTGCCAGCAGCCCCGGGACAGTGCTCTCCTACGAGCAGTACTTC
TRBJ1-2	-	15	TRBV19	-	CASSPNNRVSYGYTF	TGTGCCAGTAGTCCAAACAACAGGGTATCCTATGGCTACACCTTC